These 10 T cell receptor beta chains share one sample of origin, sequenced in a study of beta chain features in type 1 diabetes. Reverse transcription of all isolated RNA meant that expressed TCRB transcripts were sequenced. TCRdb keeps only in-frame clones here, not all; method: immunoSEQ multiplex PCR. Among about 160,000 clones listed, 6.5% to 10% were seen once. The antigens for these receptors are not known. Regarding the study as a whole: In every one of the four CD4+ subsets, TCRB CDR3s were moderately but significantly shorter in Type 1 diabetes patients.

Source material: central memory CD4+ T cells from blood. These receptors came from a woman aged 18-29 years with type 1 diabetes.

This clone was recorded a few times. The rearrangement uses TRBV29-1 and TRBJ2-7; TRBD1 matches at 7 bases. The CDR3 is 14 amino acids. After removal of 7 bases from V and 2 bases from J, the junction contained 11 bases not matched to a gene. Germline CDR1 is SQVTM and CDR2 is ANQGSEA. The CDR3 coding sequence is TGCAGCGCCAAGACAGGGCTTCCTCCCTACGAGCAGTACTTC. Protein product: CSAKTGLPPYEQYF.

This chain uses TRBV11-3 with TRBJ2-3; a weak D match, TRBD1 (5 bases). This CDR3 region has 16 residues. Per germline, CDR1 SGHNT and CDR2 YENEEA. Trimming shortened V by 5 bases and J by 0 bases, and 15 bases separated the two germline ends. CDR3 in amino acids: CASSQQGDQSTDTQYF. DNA of the CDR3: TGTGCCAGCAGCCAACAAGGGGATCAAAGCACAGATACGCAGTATTTT.

This clone was counted a few times. The chain is built from TRBV7-2 and TRBJ2-1; D is perhaps TRBD1 (6 bases). Germline V gene lookup returns CDR1 SGHTA and CDR2 FQGNSA. CDR3 length: 16 residues. Trimming shortened V by 5 bases and J by 10 bases, and 24 bases separated the two germline ends. The CDR3 is CASSQGRDAVGGEQFF. CDR3 in DNA: TGTGCCAGCAGCCAGGGACGGGACGCGGTAGGGGGAGAGCAGTTCTTC.

The CDR3 nucleotides read TGTGCCAGCACCTACGAGGAGGGCACTGAAGCTTTCTTT. Amino acid sequence: CASTYEEGTEAFF. J is TRBJ1-1 and V is TRBV6-5; D is undetermined. CDR1 is MNHEY and CDR2 is SVGAGI in the germline V gene. This CDR3 comprises 13 residues. Trimming removed 7 bases at V and 4 bases at J, with 13 bases between.

This clone was picked up a small number of times. The chain joins TRBV6-4 to TRBJ1-2; 7 positions agree with TRBD1. The CDR3 consists of 14 residues. CDR1 MRHNA and CDR2 SNTAGT come from the germline V gene. Trimming cost V 2 bases and J 8 bases; bases outside gene matches: 8. CDR3: CASSDATGREGYTF. The CDR3 coding sequence is TGTGCCAGCAGTGACGCGACAGGGCGTGAGGGCTACACCTTC.

This clone was seen a handful of times. V usage is TRBV4-3 and J usage is TRBJ2-1; D is perhaps TRBD1 (6 bases). Germline V lookup: CDR1 LGHNA, CDR2 YSLEER. The CDR3 has 13 residues. Trimming removed 1 base from V and 8 bases from J, with 9 bases in between. The CDR3 sequence: CASSQAQGYEQFF. The CDR3 nucleotides read TGCGCCAGCAGCCAAGCACAGGGCTATGAGCAGTTCTTC.

The rearrangement links TRBV6-5 to TRBJ2-3; 8 nucleotides match TRBD2. Losses at the gene ends were 6 bases for V and 4 bases for J; bases not matched to a gene: 9. From germline, CDR1 is MNHEY and CDR2 SVGAGI. This CDR3 contains 15 residues. The CDR3 DNA reads TGTGCCAGCAGCCTCCGGGGGGGGCCGTCAGATACGCAGTATTTT. This translates into CASSLRGGPSDTQYF.

This clone has a handful of counts. The V gene is TRBV4-3, the J gene TRBJ2-3, with 8 bases identical to TRBD2. V was clipped by 0 bases and J by 4 bases; unmatched bases: 15. This CDR3 is built from 19 residues. Germline V CDR1 and CDR2: LGHNA, YSLEER. CDR3 nucleotide sequence: TGCGCCAGCAGCCAAGACCTAATTCCCGGGACTAGAGAGGCAGATACGCAGTATTTT. It codes for CASSQDLIPGTREADTQYF.

The chain has TRBV14 and TRBJ2-5; 9 positions agree with TRBD2. V lost 3 bases to trimming and J lost 5 bases; unmatched junction nucleotides: 7. The CDR3 spans 15 residues. From germline, CDR1 is SGHDN and CDR2 FVKESK. CDR3 nucleotides: TGTGCCAGCAGCCAGTTTAGCGGGGGCCGGGAGACCCAGTACTTC. Amino acids: CASSQFSGGRETQYF.

This chain joins TRBV11-2 and TRBJ2-3; D perhaps matches TRBD2 (6 bases). With 3 bases removed from V and 1 base from J, the gap between germline ends came to 11 bases. CDR3 length equals 15 residues. Germline CDR1 is SGHAT and CDR2 is FQNNGV. For the CDR3, the DNA is TGTGCCAGCAGCTTCGGGGGAACCGGCACAGATACGCAGTATTTT. It translates to CASSFGGTGTDTQYF.